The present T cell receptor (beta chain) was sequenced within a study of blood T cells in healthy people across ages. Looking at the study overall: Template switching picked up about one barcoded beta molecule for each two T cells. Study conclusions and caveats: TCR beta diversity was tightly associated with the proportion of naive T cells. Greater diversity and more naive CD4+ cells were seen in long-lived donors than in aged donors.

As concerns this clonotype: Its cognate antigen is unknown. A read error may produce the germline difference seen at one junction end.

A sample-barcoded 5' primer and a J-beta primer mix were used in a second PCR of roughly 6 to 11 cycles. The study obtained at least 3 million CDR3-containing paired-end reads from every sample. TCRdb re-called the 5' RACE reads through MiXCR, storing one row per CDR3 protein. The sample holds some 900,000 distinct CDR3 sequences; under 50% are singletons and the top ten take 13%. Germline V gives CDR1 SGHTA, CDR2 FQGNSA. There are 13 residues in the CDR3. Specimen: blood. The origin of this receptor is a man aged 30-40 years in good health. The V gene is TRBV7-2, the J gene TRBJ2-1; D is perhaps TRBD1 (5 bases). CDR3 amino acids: CASIGHGHNEQFF. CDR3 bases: TGCGCCAGCATCGGACACGGGCACAATGAGCAGTTCTTC.